This T cell receptor (beta chain) was obtained from a study of shared clonotypes between healthy human individuals. At the level of the study: The plates for each donor numbered three CD4 naive, three CD4 memory, two CD8 naive and one CD8 memory.

The CDR3 covers 15 residues. Germline V gene sequence: CDR1 SGHNT, CDR2 YENEEA. V lost 4 bases and J lost 7; bases outside the gene matches: 8. Authors' data handling: Junction-only sequences produced by ImmunoSEQ had no quality scores, so filtering differed. TCRdb's table, derived via immunoSEQ multiplex PCR, lists solely in-frame clones and lacks some. That table gives V, J and clone size, and the DNA gave D and trimming. This sample yields about 730,000 clones, of which around 77% are seen a single time; approximately 1.8% belongs to the top ten. V is TRBV11-3 and J is TRBJ2-2, with 8 bases lining up with TRBD1. Sequencing used memory CD4+ T cells sorted from blood. Specified subset: CD45RA-negative fraction. The source of this sequence is a woman aged 30 to 39 in good health. In DNA form, the CDR3 reads TGTGCCAGCAGCTCGGACAGGGAAGGGAACGGGGAGCTGTTTTTT. Translation gives CASSSDREGNGELFF.